This is a list of T cell receptor beta chains from one sample in a study of pediatric ulcerative colitis. Assay: immunoSEQ multiplex PCR; the TCRdb copy retains only in-frame clones and omits some. The sample contains roughly 37,000 clones, over 65% of which appear only once. Input material: blood. These receptors were obtained from a girl between 10 and 17 years old with moderate ulcerative colitis. Each CDR3 is given with its conserved first and last residue. Each record gives: clone size, V gene, D gene, J gene, CDR3 protein, CDR3 DNA. D genes are given only for firm matches. Where a row states a size, it is once, few, many or the class of an expanded clone; other rows omit it.

>NA|TRBV27|NA|TRBJ2-1
CASRPTYNEQFF
TGTGCCAGCAGGCCGACTTACAATGAGCAGTTCTTC
>NA|TRBV10-3|NA|TRBJ2-1
CAISDGTEGPEQFF
TGTGCCATCAGTGATGGGACTGAGGGGCCTGAGCAGTTCTTC
>NA|TRBV7-2|TRBD1|TRBJ1-1
CASSLGRGANTEAFF
TGTGCCAGCAGCTTGGGCAGGGGGGCGAACACTGAAGCTTTCTTT
>NA|TRBV6-5|NA|TRBJ1-4
CASSYSFMGEKLFF
TGTGCCAGCAGTTACTCCTTTATGGGAGAAAAACTGTTTTTT
>NA|TRBV27|NA|TRBJ1-1
CASSPVFRGSEAFF
TGTGCCAGCAGTCCCGTGTTCAGAGGTTCTGAAGCTTTCTTT
>NA|TRBV29-1|NA|TRBJ1-2
CSVEGGEGDGYTF
TGCAGCGTTGAGGGAGGGGAAGGTGATGGCTACACCTTC
>NA|TRBV7-2|NA|TRBJ1-6
CASSLAAGENSPLHF
TGTGCCAGCAGCTTAGCGGCGGGAGAAAATTCACCCCTCCACTTT
>NA|TRBV7-9|NA|TRBJ2-1
CASSLGGLGYNEQFF
TGTGCCAGCAGCTTAGGGGGTCTCGGATACAATGAGCAGTTCTTC
>NA|TRBV30|NA|TRBJ1-4
CAWSGSLGEKLFF
TGTGCCTGGAGTGGGTCCCTTGGTGAAAAACTGTTTTTT
>few|TRBV30|NA|TRBJ1-3
CAWSPIQGRVGNTIYF
TGTGCCTGGAGTCCTATTCAGGGGAGGGTCGGAAACACCATATATTTT
>NA|TRBV5-8|NA|TRBJ2-1
CASSLVLQYNEQFF
TGTGCCAGCAGCTTGGTACTCCAGTACAATGAGCAGTTCTTC
>NA|TRBV5-1|NA|TRBJ2-3
CASSLDGGSTDTQYF
TGCGCCAGCAGCTTGGATGGGGGGAGCACAGATACGCAGTATTTT
>once|TRBV27|TRBD1|TRBJ2-3
CASSLLTGWDTQYF
TGTGCCAGCAGTTTGTTGACAGGGTGGGATACGCAGTATTTT
>NA|TRBV2|TRBD2|TRBJ2-5
CASRREGEETQYF
TGTGCCAGCAGGCGGGAGGGGGAAGAGACCCAGTACTTC
>NA|TRBV6-4|NA|TRBJ2-2
CASSDSRGTGELFF
TGTGCCAGCAGTGACTCAAGGGGCACCGGGGAGCTGTTTTTT